Following are 16 T cell receptor beta chains from one sample sequenced in a study of T cell changes during pregnancy in multiple sclerosis. Here immunoSEQ multiplex PCR was the method, and the copy in TCRdb shows in-frame clones only, minus some. This table has tens of thousands of clones, over 90% appearing once. The sequencing used peripheral blood, collected in the third trimester of pregnancy. The source of these receptors is a female donor with multiple sclerosis, enrolled in a pregnancy study.

The CDR3 loop is CASSLGRTNEQFF. The CDR3, as DNA: TGTGCCAGCAGCTTGGGGCGGACAAATGAGCAGTTCTTC. This sequence joins TRBV5-4 and TRBJ2-1; TRBD1 might be the D (5 bases). V gave up 0 bases and J gave up 7 bases, with 8 bases separating them. Germline V gene lookup returns CDR1 SGHNT and CDR2 YYREEE (reference sequence). This CDR3 spans 13 amino acids.

The V and J genes are TRBV11-2 and TRBJ2-7, with 12 bases fitting TRBD2. V lost 5 bases, J lost 2 bases, and 4 bases stayed unmatched. Germline V gene sequence: CDR1 SGHAT, CDR2 FQNNGV. The CDR3 has 15 amino acids. Written as DNA, the CDR3 is TGTGCCAGCAGCCCACGACTAGCGGGGGCCTACGAGCAGTACTTC. This gives the protein CASSPRLAGAYEQYF.

The chain links TRBV5-6 to TRBJ2-7, with D possibly matching TRBD2 (5 bases). Germline loops: CDR1 SGHDT, CDR2 YYEEEE. The V end lost 4 bases, the J end lost 4 bases, and 12 bases lay between the germline ends. The CDR3 is made up of 13 amino acids. This CDR3 reads CASSQKAAYEQYF. In nucleotides, the CDR3 is TGTGCCAGCAGCCAAAAAGCGGCGTACGAGCAGTACTTC.

The J gene is TRBJ2-1, the V gene TRBV27; no firm D call. The CDR3 covers 13 residues. Germline V gives CDR1 MNHEY, CDR2 SMNVEV (reference sequence). Trimming stripped 1 base from V and 10 bases from J, with 11 bases between. The CDR3 DNA is TGTGCCAGCAGTTTATATCCTGTTATAGAGCAGTTCTTC. It specifies CASSLYPVIEQFF.

The chain has TRBV27 and TRBJ2-5, with D uncertain. The CDR3 spans 14 residues. Germline lookup yields CDR1 MNHEY and CDR2 SMNVEV (reference sequence). Trimming took off 1 base at V and 5 bases at J, with 11 bases between the two ends. The CDR3: CASSLFGSSETQYF. For the CDR3, the DNA is TGTGCCAGCAGTTTATTTGGTAGTAGTGAGACCCAGTACTTC.

This chain uses TRBV7-3 with TRBJ1-2; D not resolved. The CDR3 length is 13 residues. From germline, CDR1 is SGHTA and CDR2 FQGTGA. Deletions cut 2 bases from V and 2 bases from J, with 6 bases between. In DNA form, the CDR3 reads TGTGCCAGCAGCTTAGGTCAGAACTATGGCTACACCTTC. This encodes CASSLGQNYGYTF. The full variable domain, completed using reference TRBV7-3 and TRBJ1-2, is GAGVSQTPSNKVTEKGKYVELRCDPISGHTALYWYRQSLGQGPEFLIYFQGTGAADDSGLPNDRFFAVRPEGSVSTLKIQRTERGDSAVYLCASSLGQNYGYTFGSGTRLTVV.

V is TRBV19 and J is TRBJ1-2; 8 nucleotides match TRBD1. The CDR3 runs to 15 residues. V trimming: 3 bases; J trimming: 4 bases; junction bases outside the gene matches: 7. The germline gives CDR1 LNHDA, CDR2 SQIVND (reference sequence). The CDR3 DNA follows: TGTGCCAGTAGTATGTCGGACAGGGAGTCCTATGGCTACACCTTC. It is translated as CASSMSDRESYGYTF.

The chain recombines TRBV2 with TRBJ1-5; D is unclear. Germline-derived CDR1 and CDR2 are SNHLY and FYNNEI. The CDR3 runs 15 residues. The V end lost 4 bases, the J end lost 1 base, and 11 bases lay between the germline ends. Written as DNA, the CDR3 is TGTGCCAGCAGTGTAGACATCTTAAGCAATCAGCCCCAGCATTTT. Protein sequence: CASSVDILSNQPQHF.

The chain uses TRBV27 and TRBJ2-7; 8 bases fit TRBD1. The CDR3 has 14 residues. After removal of 3 bases from V and 3 bases from J, the junction contained 4 bases not matched to a gene. Per the germline V gene, CDR1 is MNHEY and CDR2 is SMNVEV (reference sequence). This CDR3 reads CASSLTGAGYEQYF. The CDR3 bases are TGTGCCAGCAGTTTGACAGGGGCGGGCTACGAGCAGTACTTC.

The chain employs TRBV30 and TRBJ1-1, with D perhaps TRBD1 (5 bases). The V end lost 1 base, the J end lost 3 bases, and 9 bases lay between the germline ends. The CDR3 has 13 residues. The V gene's germline CDR1 is GTSNPN and CDR2 SVGIG (reference sequence). The CDR3 region is CAWSASGHTEAFF. The DNA for the CDR3 is TGTGCCTGGAGTGCATCAGGGCACACTGAAGCTTTCTTT.

CDR3 nucleotide sequence: TGTGCCAGCAGCGCGACGGGCAGGGACTATGGCTACACCTTC. Its protein is CASSATGRDYGYTF. This chain links TRBV21-1 with TRBJ1-2; TRBD1, the D gene given by the table, was not confirmed from the DNA. TRBV21-1 is recorded as a pseudogene. The CDR3 length is 14 residues.

The chain is built from TRBV19 and TRBJ2-7; 11 positions agree with TRBD2. This CDR3 has 15 residues. The germline CDR1 and CDR2 sequences are LNHDA and SQIVND (reference sequence). After removal of 5 bases from V and 2 bases from J, the junction contained 5 bases not matched to a gene. CDR3 in amino acids: CASSLGLAVTYEQYF. DNA of the CDR3: TGTGCCAGTAGTTTGGGACTAGCGGTGACCTACGAGCAGTACTTC.

This chain joins TRBV5-1 and TRBJ1-4, with D possibly being TRBD1 (5 bases). V lost 0 bases and J lost 7, with 13 bases in between. Per germline, CDR1 SGHRS and CDR2 YFSETQ. The length of the CDR3 is 15 residues. The CDR3 sequence is CASSLGGRELEKLFF. For the CDR3, the DNA is TGCGCCAGCAGCTTGGGGGGCAGGGAACTTGAAAAACTGTTTTTT.

The chain is built from TRBV25-1 and TRBJ2-7; perhaps TRBD1 as D (6 bases). The CDR3 runs to 18 residues. Germline loops: CDR1 MGHDK, CDR2 SYGVNS. Between the trimmed V and J ends, which lost 6 bases and 4 bases, there was a span of 28 bases. The CDR3 sequence: CASSSHGVQGLPVYEQYF. The CDR3 DNA sequence: TGTGCCAGCAGCTCGCACGGTGTACAGGGTCTCCCCGTATACGAGCAGTACTTC.

In this sample, this clone turned up once. The rearrangement joins TRBV13 to TRBJ1-5, with TRBD1 as a possible D gene (5 bases). This CDR3 has 15 residues. Trimming shortened V by 7 bases and J by 2 bases, and 15 bases separated the two germline ends. Germline CDR1 is PRHDT and CDR2 is FYEKMQ (reference sequence). This CDR3 is CASNRSREGNQPQHF. The CDR3 bases are TGTGCCAGCAACCGGAGCAGGGAAGGCAATCAGCCCCAGCATTTT.

This chain joins TRBV18 and TRBJ2-3; TRBD2 might be the D (5 bases). Germline-derived CDR1 and CDR2 are KGHSH and LQKENI. Trimming cost V 1 base and J 1 base, with 18 bases left between them. The CDR3 is 18 amino acids. Here the CDR3 DNA reads TGTGCCAGCTCACCACTCGCGAGTTCGGGAACCGGCACAGATACGCAGTATTTT. It codes for CASSPLASSGTGTDTQYF.